These 31 T cell receptor beta chains originate from one sample sequenced in a study of OX40 agonist ivuxolimab in advanced cancers. Clones were sequenced by immunoSEQ multiplex PCR, and TCRdb holds only the in-frame ones, with some missing. The data hold roughly 50,000 clones, with about 81% observed a single time. The source was CD4+ or CD8+ T cells sorted from blood, collected in a trial of the OX40 agonist ivuxolimab. The receptors come from an adult with an advanced solid tumor such as melanoma, head and neck, liver or kidney cancer.

This chain connects TRBV5-1 to TRBJ2-3, with TRBD2 matching over 7 bases. From germline, CDR1 is SGHRS and CDR2 YFSETQ. J lost 4 bases, V lost 3 bases, and 8 bases had no gene match. The CDR3 spans 15 residues. This CDR3 reads CASSSGTIASDTQYF. In nucleotides, the CDR3 is TGCGCCAGCAGCTCCGGGACTATAGCCTCAGATACGCAGTATTTT.

The chain has TRBV6-6 and TRBJ1-1; D call uncertain. Per the germline V gene, CDR1 is MNHNY and CDR2 is SVGAGI (reference sequence). This CDR3 has 11 residues. The V end lost 9 bases, the J end lost 1 base, and 6 bases lay between the germline ends. The CDR3 sequence is CASGSNTEAFF. CDR3 coding DNA: TGTGCCAGTGGATCGAACACTGAAGCTTTCTTT.

V usage is TRBV25-1 and J usage is TRBJ2-3; D not certain. This CDR3 has 14 amino acids. V was shortened by 3 bases and J by 2 bases, with 9 bases between the two germline ends. The V gene's germline CDR1 is MGHDK and CDR2 SYGVNS. CDR3 sequence reads: CASSDTGHTDTQYF. The DNA of the CDR3 is TGTGCCAGCAGTGATACCGGTCACACAGATACGCAGTATTTT.

The chain joins TRBV14 to TRBJ2-1, with TRBD2 matching 9 bases. V shed 3 bases and J 1 base; nucleotides not matched to a gene: 13. CDR1 and CDR2 (germline): SGHDN, FVKESK. This CDR3 has 19 amino acids. CDR3 nucleotides: TGTGCCAGCAGCCAGGTACGGCGGGAGGGCTGGAGGTCCTACAATGAGCAGTTCTTC. Protein product: CASSQVRREGWRSYNEQFF.

This clone was seen a single time. The chain joins TRBV11-2 to TRBJ2-4; D possibly corresponds to TRBD1 (6 bases). This CDR3 has 17 amino acids. Looked up from germline, CDR1 is SGHAT and CDR2 is FQNNGV. V lost 2 bases and J 1 base, leaving 15 bases between the germline ends. The CDR3 loop is CASSLFGAGEAKNIQYF. The CDR3 DNA reads TGTGCCAGCAGCTTATTCGGGGCAGGGGAGGCCAAAAACATTCAGTACTTC.

The chain couples TRBV28 to TRBJ1-3; D not resolved. The CDR3 length is 12 residues. The germline gives CDR1 MDHEN, CDR2 SYDVKM. V lost 10 bases and J lost 0, with 7 bases in between. In DNA, the CDR3 is TGTGCCACCAAAACCTCTGGAAACACCATATATTTT. Translated, it gives CATKTSGNTIYF.

The chain uses TRBV6-1 and TRBJ2-3; D gene ambiguous. This CDR3 is 14 amino acids long. CDR1 and CDR2 (germline): MNHNS, SASEGT. V was pared by 6 bases and J by 0 bases, with 10 bases between. CDR3 nucleotides: TGTGCCAGCAGGCTACTAAGTAGCACAGATACGCAGTATTTT. Amino acids: CASRLLSSTDTQYF.

The V call is TRBV27, the J call TRBJ1-1, with D tentatively TRBD1 (6 bases). Germline values: CDR1 MNHEY, CDR2 SMNVEV (reference sequence). V lost 5 bases and J 0 bases, leaving 10 bases between the germline ends. The CDR3 covers 14 residues. Written as DNA, the CDR3 is TGTGCCAGCAGTAGGACAGAAGTGAACACTGAAGCTTTCTTT. This translates into CASSRTEVNTEAFF.

The CDR3 nucleotides read TGTGCCAGTATCTCAGTTGGAAACACCATATATTTT. It is translated as CASISVGNTIYF. The chain links TRBV19 to TRBJ1-3, with unresolved D. The germline V gene encodes CDR1 LNHDA and CDR2 SQIVND (reference sequence). The CDR3 has 12 residues. The ends were cut back, 7 bases at V and 3 bases at J, with 7 bases in the middle.

The chain has TRBV6-6 and TRBJ2-7; 8 nucleotides agree with TRBD2. CDR3 length: 14 amino acids. Germline values: CDR1 MNHNY, CDR2 SVGAGI (reference sequence). The V segment lost 5 bases and the J segment 2 bases; nucleotides outside the gene matches: 5. This chain's CDR3 is CASSAASGPYEQYF. Here the CDR3 DNA reads TGTGCCAGCAGTGCCGCTAGCGGGCCCTACGAGCAGTACTTC.

V gene TRBV6-1 combines with J gene TRBJ1-3, with D uncertain. The ends were cut back, 4 bases at V and 0 bases at J, with 10 bases in the middle. There are 15 residues in the CDR3. CDR1 is MNHNS, CDR2 SASEGT, per germline. The CDR3 nucleotides read TGTGCCAGCAGTGTTAAGGACTTCTCTGGAAACACCATATATTTT. Translated, it gives CASSVKDFSGNTIYF.

The J gene is TRBJ2-7, the V gene TRBV4-1, with 9 bases aligning to TRBD2. In germline, CDR1 is MGHRA, CDR2 YSYEKL. This CDR3 spans 18 amino acids. V shed 0 bases and J 2 bases; nucleotides not matched to a gene: 11. CDR3: CASSQEVSGTSRTYEQYF. The DNA of the CDR3 is TGCGCCAGCAGCCAAGAGGTTTCCGGGACTAGCAGAACCTACGAGCAGTACTTC.

The chain couples TRBV7-2 to TRBJ2-5, with a possible D match to TRBD1 (5 bases). Per the germline V gene, CDR1 is SGHTA and CDR2 is FQGNSA. The V and J ends lost 5 bases and 4 bases respectively, with 11 bases between them. CDR3 length equals 13 residues. Here the CDR3 DNA reads TGTGCCAGCAGCCGTGGGGCCCGAGAGACCCAGTACTTC. As protein: CASSRGARETQYF.

The chain has TRBV5-4 and TRBJ2-1; tentative D call: TRBD1 (6 bases). Trimming left V 2 bases short and J 1 base short, with 7 bases between. CDR3 size: 14 residues. The germline gives CDR1 SGHNT, CDR2 YYREEE (reference sequence). This chain's CDR3 is CASSLDRSYNEQFF. The CDR3 DNA follows: TGTGCCAGCAGCTTAGACAGGTCCTACAATGAGCAGTTCTTC.

The chain has TRBV18 and TRBJ2-5; D not certain. Trimming cost V 2 bases and J 5 bases, with 12 bases left between them. Germline values: CDR1 KGHSH, CDR2 LQKENI. This CDR3 has 14 amino acids. The CDR3 nucleotides are TGTGCCAGCTCACCAGGCCCGGGTGAGGAGACCCAGTACTTC. Protein product: CASSPGPGEETQYF.

The chain has TRBV11-2 and TRBJ1-5; tentative D call: TRBD1 (5 bases). V was shortened by 0 bases and J by 7 bases, with 16 bases between the two germline ends. CDR1 and CDR2 from the germline V gene are SGHAT and FQNNGV. CDR3 length: 16 amino acids. CDR3 nucleotide sequence: TGTGCCAGCAGCTTAGAAATTGTGGGGGGAATACAGCCCCAGCATTTT. It codes for CASSLEIVGGIQPQHF.

In DNA, the CDR3 is TGTGCCAGAAGCTCCGCGAGGGGGACCGAAAGTGCCTACGAGCAGTACTTC. It yields the protein CARSSARGTESAYEQYF. The V gene is TRBV5-3, the J gene TRBJ2-7, with D possibly TRBD1 on 6 matching bases. TRBV5-3 is assigned to the ORF class and has an uncertain function. This CDR3 spans 17 amino acids. V gave up 3 bases and J gave up 2 bases, with 21 bases separating them.

V and J are TRBV2 and TRBJ2-2; 9 bases are a match to TRBD1. CDR3 length: 14 residues. The V gene's germline CDR1 is SNHLY and CDR2 FYNNEI. With V trimmed by 7 bases and J by 4 bases, 4 bases remained unmatched. CDR3 loop: CASMGQGSTGELFF. CDR3 DNA: TGTGCCAGCATGGGACAGGGAAGCACCGGGGAGCTGTTTTTT. The whole variable domain, filled in from reference TRBV2 and TRBJ2-2, reads EPEVTQTPSHQVTQMGQEVILRCVPISNHLYFYWYRQILGQKVEFLVSFYNNEISEKSEIFDDQFSVERPDGSNFTLKIRSTKLEDSAMYFCASMGQGSTGELFFGEGSRLTVL.

V and J are TRBV19 and TRBJ1-1, with TRBD1 as a possible D gene (6 bases). Germline CDR1 and CDR2: LNHDA and SQIVND (reference sequence). With 3 bases removed from V and 6 bases from J, the gap between germline ends came to 11 bases. The CDR3 is 13 residues long. CDR3 sequence: CASSMRGDSEAFF. The CDR3, as DNA: TGTGCCAGTAGTATGAGGGGGGACTCTGAAGCTTTCTTT.

The chain combines TRBV23-1 with TRBJ2-3; TRBD1 is a possible D gene (6 bases). TRBV23-1 is recorded as an ORF, its role being uncertain. This CDR3 spans 16 amino acids. V lost 5 bases to trimming and J lost 1 base, with 16 bases between them. DNA of the CDR3: TGCGCCAGCAGTACCCCGAGGGGGATCGGCACAGATACGCAGTATTTT. Translating it yields CASSTPRGIGTDTQYF.

The V gene is TRBV4-3, the J gene TRBJ1-2; D might be TRBD1 (5 bases). Germline CDR1 and CDR2: LGHNA and YSLEER. The CDR3 sequence is 15 residues long. Trimming removed 0 bases at V and 4 bases at J, with 12 bases between. The CDR3 DNA follows: TGCGCCAGCAGCCAAGACCGACAGAACGTCTATGGCTACACCTTC. This gives the protein CASSQDRQNVYGYTF.

The chain uses TRBV30 and TRBJ2-3; tentatively, D is TRBD2 (5 bases). The ends were cut back, 7 bases at V and 4 bases at J, with 24 bases in the middle. Germline-derived CDR1 and CDR2 are GTSNPN and SVGIG (reference sequence). The CDR3 extends over 16 amino acids. In DNA form, the CDR3 reads TGTGCCTTAGTGGGCGGCCCCGCCCATAGCGCAGATACGCAGTATTTT. It translates to CALVGGPAHSADTQYF.

J is TRBJ1-1 and V is TRBV6-1, with a possible D match to TRBD1 (5 bases). The V gene lost 8 bases and the J gene lost 4 bases, with 14 bases spanning the gap. CDR1 is MNHNS, CDR2 SASEGT, per germline. This CDR3 has 13 residues. The CDR3 DNA is TGTGCCAGCGCCCAGGGTTTTACCACTGAAGCTTTCTTT. It specifies CASAQGFTTEAFF.

This chain links TRBV5-4 with TRBJ2-7; D call uncertain. Between the trimmed V and J ends, which lost 5 bases and 1 base, there was a span of 10 bases. CDR1 and CDR2 from the germline V gene are SGHNT and YYREEE (reference sequence). The CDR3 totals 13 residues. The CDR3 sequence: CASRIIGSYEQYF. The CDR3, as DNA: TGTGCCAGCAGAATCATCGGGTCCTACGAGCAGTACTTC.

The chain links TRBV4-1 to TRBJ2-3; D is unresolved. The germline gives CDR1 MGHRA, CDR2 YSYEKL. Trimming took off 6 bases at V and 0 bases at J, with 16 bases between the two ends. This CDR3 spans 16 amino acids. This CDR3 reads CASRQSNVPSTDTQYF. CDR3 bases: TGCGCCAGCAGACAGTCGAACGTCCCTAGCACAGATACGCAGTATTTT.

The J gene is TRBJ2-3, the V gene TRBV6-6; D remains unclear. Germline loops: CDR1 MNHNY, CDR2 SVGAGI (reference sequence). This CDR3 contains 12 residues. The V and J ends lost 3 bases and 6 bases respectively, with 7 bases between them. Written as DNA, the CDR3 is TGTGCCAGCAGTTATATATCGGATACGCAGTATTTT. This encodes CASSYISDTQYF.

The chain combines TRBV6-6 with TRBJ1-1, with 8 bases that match TRBD1. CDR3 length: 14 amino acids. CDR1 and CDR2 (germline): MNHNY, SVGAGI (reference sequence). The J segment lost 5 bases and the V segment lost 5 bases, leaving 7 bases of the junction unmatched. The CDR3, as DNA: TGTGCCAGCAGTCGGGGGACAGGAGGAACTGAAGCTTTCTTT. Protein product: CASSRGTGGTEAFF.

The chain uses TRBV6-6 and TRBJ2-3, with 11 bases that match TRBD2. The germline V gene has CDR1 MNHNY and CDR2 SVGAGI (reference sequence). Unmatched junction bases numbered 5, after V lost 5 bases and J lost 4 bases. The CDR3 has 15 residues. The CDR3 DNA sequence: TGTGCCAGCAGTCATAGCGGGAGGGGGTCAGATACGCAGTATTTT. Translating it yields CASSHSGRGSDTQYF.

This chain links TRBV6-6 with TRBJ1-5; TRBD1 might be the D (5 bases). This CDR3 has 14 amino acids. V was shortened by 7 bases and J by 8 bases, with 18 bases between the two germline ends. Looked up from germline, CDR1 is MNHNY and CDR2 is SVGAGI (reference sequence). The CDR3 sequence: CASTGQGHKEPQHF. The CDR3 bases are TGTGCCAGCACTGGGCAGGGTCATAAGGAGCCCCAGCATTTT.

The chain employs TRBV5-1 and TRBJ2-7; D call uncertain. Trimming cost V 4 bases and J 5 bases, with 7 bases left between them. CDR1 and CDR2 (germline): SGHRS, YFSETQ. The CDR3 has 11 amino acids. As DNA, the CDR3 is TGCGCCAGCAGCACCCAGAACGAGCAGTACTTC. Encoded protein: CASSTQNEQYF.

This clone appeared once. The chain carries TRBV4-3 and TRBJ2-7; possible D gene TRBD1, 6 bases. Trimming removed 7 bases from V and 3 bases from J, with 16 bases in between. CDR3 length: 14 residues. The V gene's germline CDR1 is LGHNA and CDR2 YSLEER. The CDR3 loop is CASTPSLGGYEQYF. The CDR3 DNA sequence: TGCGCCAGCACTCCGTCGCTAGGGGGCTACGAGCAGTACTTC.